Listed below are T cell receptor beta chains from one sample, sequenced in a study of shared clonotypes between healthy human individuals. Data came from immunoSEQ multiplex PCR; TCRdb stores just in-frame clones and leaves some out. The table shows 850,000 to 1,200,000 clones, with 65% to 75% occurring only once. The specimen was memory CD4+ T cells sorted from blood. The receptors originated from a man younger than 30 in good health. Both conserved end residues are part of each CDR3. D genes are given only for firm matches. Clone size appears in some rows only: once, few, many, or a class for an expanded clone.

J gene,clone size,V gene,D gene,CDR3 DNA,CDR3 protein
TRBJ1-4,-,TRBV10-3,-,TGTGCCATCAGAGGGGACACGAGGGAAAAACTGTTTTTT,CAIRGDTREKLFF
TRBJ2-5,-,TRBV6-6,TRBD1,TGTGCCAGCAGCCCCCCAGGGGGCGGGGAGACCCAGTACTTC,CASSPPGGGETQYF
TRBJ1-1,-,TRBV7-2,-,TGTGCCAGCAGATCTCACAGGGTAGGGACTGAAGCTTTCTTT,CASRSHRVGTEAFF
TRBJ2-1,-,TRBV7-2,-,TGTGCCAGCAGCACCTACAACGACAATGAGCAGTTCTTC,CASSTYNDNEQFF
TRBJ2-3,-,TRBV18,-,TGTGCCAGCTCACCACCCACAGGCACAGATACGCAGTATTTT,CASSPPTGTDTQYF
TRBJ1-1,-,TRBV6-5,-,TGTGCCACCACTAACTTCATGAACACTGAAGCTTTCTTT,CATTNFMNTEAFF
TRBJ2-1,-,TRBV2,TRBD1,TGTGCCAGCAGGGGATCAGGGGGAAGGGGGCCCTCACTAACACTCTCCTACAATGAGCAGTTCTTC,CASRGSGGRGPSLTLSYNEQFF
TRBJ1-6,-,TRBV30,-,TGTGCCTGGAGGGAAAAGGGTGCCTCCTTTAATTCACCCCTCCACTTT,CAWREKGASFNSPLHF
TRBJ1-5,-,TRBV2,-,TGTGCCAGCAGGGGCGTAGGGGCAGGTTCAGGGCCCCAGCATTTT,CASRGVGAGSGPQHF
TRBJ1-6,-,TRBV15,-,TGTGCCACCAGCAGTCCGAGCTCCTATAATTCACCCCTCCACTTT,CATSSPSSYNSPLHF
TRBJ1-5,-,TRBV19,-,TGTGCCAGTAGAAGCCAGGACTTACAGCCCCAGCATTTT,CASRSQDLQPQHF
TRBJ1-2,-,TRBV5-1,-,TGCGCCAGCAGCTCGACCGCCAGCGGGGGCAGCGGCTACACCTTC,CASSSTASGGSGYTF
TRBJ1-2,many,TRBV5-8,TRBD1,TGTGCCAGCAGCCCAGGGACAGTGTTTGGCTACACCTTC,CASSPGTVFGYTF
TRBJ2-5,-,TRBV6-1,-,TGTGCCAGCAGTGAAGAGGTCAGGTTGATTGGGACCCAGTACTTC,CASSEEVRLIGTQYF
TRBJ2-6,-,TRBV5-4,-,TGTGCCAGCAGCCTGGGTTGGGGTCTTAGCTCTGGGGCCAACGTCCTGACTTTC,CASSLGWGLSSGANVLTF
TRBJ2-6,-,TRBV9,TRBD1,TGTGCCAGCAGCGCCGGACAGGGGACCGGGGCCAACGTCCTGACTTTC,CASSAGQGTGANVLTF
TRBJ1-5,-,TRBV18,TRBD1,TGTGCCAGCTCAGTCTCCCAGGGGGCCGGCAATCAGCCCCAGCATTTT,CASSVSQGAGNQPQHF
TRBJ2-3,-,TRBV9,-,TGTGCCAGCAGCGTAGGGGTATCGGTGCTAGATACGCAGTATTTT,CASSVGVSVLDTQYF
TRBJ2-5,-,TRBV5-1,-,TGCGCCAGCAGCTTGTTTAGGGTCCAAGAGACCCAGTACTTC,CASSLFRVQETQYF
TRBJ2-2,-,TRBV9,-,TGTGCCAGCAGCCGGTGGGGGTCCGGGGAGCTGTTTTTT,CASSRWGSGELFF
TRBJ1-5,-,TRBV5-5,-,TGTGCCAGCAGCCCACAGGGCTTTAGCAATCAGCCCCAGCATTTT,CASSPQGFSNQPQHF
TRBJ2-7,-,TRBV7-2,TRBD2,TGTGCCAGCAGCTTAGGACTAGCGGGAAGTTACGAGCAGTACTTC,CASSLGLAGSYEQYF
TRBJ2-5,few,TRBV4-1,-,TGCGCCAGCAGTATTAGGGGTTTAGGAGAGACCCAGTACTTC,CASSIRGLGETQYF
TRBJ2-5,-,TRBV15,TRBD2,TGTGCCACCAGGGATGCCTCCGGGACTAGCGGGAGGGCGCAAGAGACCCAGTACTTC,CATRDASGTSGRAQETQYF
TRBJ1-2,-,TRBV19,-,TGTGCCAGTAGTTCGTACGGGGCAGGGGAGGATTATGGCTACACCTTC,CASSSYGAGEDYGYTF
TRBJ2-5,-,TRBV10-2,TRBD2,TGCGCCAGCAGCGACATAGCGGGTTGGGACGGGACCCAGTACTTC,CASSDIAGWDGTQYF
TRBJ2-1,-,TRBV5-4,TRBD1,TGTGCCAGCAGCTGGGGGTCGGACAGGGGACCCCGCTCCTACAATGAGCAGTTCTTC,CASSWGSDRGPRSYNEQFF
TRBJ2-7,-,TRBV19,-,TGTGCCAGTAGTGAGGGACCGCGAAGCTCCTACGAGCAGTACTTC,CASSEGPRSSYEQYF
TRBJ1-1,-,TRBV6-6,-,TGTGCCAGCAGTTATGAGGCAGGCACAGTTTCGCGGGCTTTCTTT,CASSYEAGTVSRAFF
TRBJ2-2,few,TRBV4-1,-,TGCGCCAGCAGCCAGGCAGGGTCCGGGGAGCTGTTTTTT,CASSQAGSGELFF
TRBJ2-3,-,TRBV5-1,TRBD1,TGCGCCAGCGGGGGACAGCCCACAGATACGCAGTATTTT,CASGGQPTDTQYF
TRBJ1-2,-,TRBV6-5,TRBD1,TGTGCCAGCAAGGGGGCCCTAGACTACTATGGCTACACCTTC,CASKGALDYYGYTF
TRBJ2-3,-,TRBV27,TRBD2,TGTGCCAGCAGCGCCGGACTAGCGGGGACGAATACGCAGTATTTT,CASSAGLAGTNTQYF
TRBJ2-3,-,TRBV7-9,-,TGTGCCAGCAGCTCCACCACAGATACGCAGTATTTT,CASSSTTDTQYF
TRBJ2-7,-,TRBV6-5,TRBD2,TGTGCCAGCAAGAACGGGCTAGCGGGAGGTTACGAGCAGTACTTC,CASKNGLAGGYEQYF
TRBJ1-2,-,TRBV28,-,TGTGCCAGCAGTCACCCCTCAGGGGCCCCTACCTCTAACTATGGCTACACCTTC,CASSHPSGAPTSNYGYTF
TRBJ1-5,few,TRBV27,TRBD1,TGTGCCAGCAGTGACGGACAGGGGTATCATCAGCCCCAGCATTTT,CASSDGQGYHQPQHF
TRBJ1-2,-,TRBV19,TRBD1,TGTGCCACCTCAAAGGCGACCGGGACAGGGGGCCGTGGCTACACCTTC,CATSKATGTGGRGYTF
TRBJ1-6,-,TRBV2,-,TGTGCCAGCAGAGCCATAGGGGGTGGCGGTAATTCACCCCTCCACTTT,CASRAIGGGGNSPLHF
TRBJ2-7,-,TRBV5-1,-,TGCGCCAGCAGTTCCCAGACCTACGAGCAGTACTTC,CASSSQTYEQYF
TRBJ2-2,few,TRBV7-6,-,TGTGCCAGCAGCTTAGTCTTAAGCCAGACCGGGGAGCTGTTTTTT,CASSLVLSQTGELFF